These 10 T cell receptor beta chains share one sample of origin, sequenced in a study of a mutant IDH1 vaccine in newly diagnosed glioma (dated by TCRdb to about 2021). Library method: the immunoSEQ multiplex PCR assay. TCRdb holds this immuneACCESS table with in-frame rearrangements only. Some clones are missing; in checked studies, unresolved V genes explain under half, and the rest has no known cause. The sample contains roughly 30,000 clones, roughly 80% of them found a single time. Of the sample, just over 15% falls within the top ten clones. Taken with the paper, the label for time point translates to: week 35, safety follow-up. Each vaccine dose, consisting of 300 ug of a 20-mer mutant IDH1 peptide in Montanide, was administered subcutaneously with topical imiquimod. No antigen is known for these receptors. The sample consisted of PBMCs, taken from a glioma patient whose treatment included an IDH1 peptide vaccine. Receptors were obtained from a man aged 30 to 45 with glioma.

This clone was detected only a few times. The CDR3 sequence: CAILREYGYTF. The DNA of the CDR3 is TGTGCCATCCTCCGGGAGTATGGCTACACCTTC. V gene TRBV2 combines with J gene TRBJ1-2; D gene ambiguous. CDR1 is SNHLY, CDR2 FYNNEI, per germline. This CDR3 spans 11 amino acids. V was clipped by 10 bases and J by 5 bases, with 11 bases between them.

The rearrangement links TRBV10-2 to TRBJ2-2; 12 nucleotides match TRBD1. CDR3 length equals 16 residues. Losses at the gene ends were 6 bases for V and 5 bases for J; bases not matched to a gene: 7. From germline, CDR1 is WSHSY and CDR2 SAAADI. The CDR3 nucleotides read TGCGCCAGCAGAGGGGGGACAGGGGGCGATACCGGGGAGCTGTTTTTT. It is translated as CASRGGTGGDTGELFF.

This sequence joins TRBV19 and TRBJ1-2; D gene unclear. V was pared by 7 bases and J by 0 bases, with 21 bases between. Per the germline V gene, CDR1 is LNHDA and CDR2 is SQIVND (reference sequence). The CDR3 has 17 residues. The CDR3 DNA follows: TGTGCCAGTAAAGGACGGATACCGTCTATAGCTAACTATGGCTACACCTTC. Residues: CASKGRIPSIANYGYTF.

The rearrangement uses TRBV10-3 and TRBJ2-6, with D tentatively TRBD1 (5 bases). The CDR3 consists of 15 residues. Trimming shortened V by 6 bases and J by 5 bases, and 14 bases separated the two germline ends. The germline CDR1 and CDR2 sequences are ENHRY and SYGVKD. The CDR3 region is CAISDRSLRANVLTF. For the CDR3, the DNA is TGTGCCATCAGCGACAGATCTCTAAGGGCCAACGTCCTGACTTTC.

V usage is TRBV5-6 and J usage is TRBJ1-2; D is possibly TRBD1 (5 bases). The V gene's germline CDR1 is SGHDT and CDR2 YYEEEE. With 0 bases removed from V and 0 bases from J, the gap between germline ends came to 9 bases. The CDR3 length is 15 residues. CDR3 loop: CASSLGGTTNYGYTF. DNA for the CDR3: TGTGCCAGCAGCTTGGGGGGCACGACTAACTATGGCTACACCTTC.

For the CDR3, the DNA is TGCAGCGTCCCCTGGACTAGCGGGAGTTGGGACGAGCAGTACTTC. Amino acids: CSVPWTSGSWDEQYF. V and J are TRBV29-1 and TRBJ2-7; 13 nucleotides agree with TRBD2. J was trimmed by 5 bases and V by 6 bases; bases with no gene match: 10. The CDR3 runs to 15 residues. CDR1 is SQVTM, CDR2 ANQGSEA, per germline.

A few counts support this clone. This sequence joins TRBV2 and TRBJ1-1; the D gene is possibly TRBD1 (5 bases). CDR3 length: 14 amino acids. V was cut by 5 bases and J by 2 bases, with 12 bases left in between. In germline, CDR1 is SNHLY, CDR2 FYNNEI. For the CDR3, the DNA is TGTGCCAGCAGTCAACAGGCTTACAACACTGAAGCTTTCTTT. This encodes CASSQQAYNTEAFF.

The genes are TRBV18 and TRBJ2-7; TRBD1 matches 10 bases. The CDR3 extends over 17 amino acids. The V gene end was trimmed by 0 bases and the J gene end by 3 bases; junction bases not matched to a gene: 8. The V gene's germline CDR1 is KGHSH and CDR2 LQKENI. CDR3 loop: CASSPPRPGQGFYEQYF. The CDR3, as DNA: TGTGCCAGCTCACCACCTCGACCGGGACAGGGGTTCTACGAGCAGTACTTC.

This clone showed up just a few times. This chain connects TRBV5-5 to TRBJ2-1, with D possibly being TRBD2 (6 bases). V dropped 3 bases and J dropped 2 bases, with 9 bases sitting between them. Germline CDR1 and CDR2: SGHKS and YYEKEE (reference sequence). The CDR3 sequence is 14 residues long. The CDR3 nucleotides read TGTGCCAGCAGCTGGGCTAGCGCCTACAATGAGCAGTTCTTC. Encoded protein: CASSWASAYNEQFF. Combining the CDR3 with reference TRBV5-5 and TRBJ2-1 gives the whole variable domain DAGVTQSPTHLIKTRGQQVTLRCSPISGHKSVSWYQQVLGQGPQFIFQYYEKEERGRGNFPDRFSARQFPNYSSELNVNALLLGDSALYLCASSWASAYNEQFFGPGTRLTVL.

CDR3 coding DNA: TGTGCCAGCAGTTCCAGACTTCAACAGGTGGAAGCTTTCTTT. Residues: CASSSRLQQVEAFF. V and J are TRBV28 and TRBJ1-1; the D gene is possibly TRBD1 (5 bases). Trimming stripped 4 bases from V and 8 bases from J, with 17 bases between. This CDR3 spans 14 amino acids. CDR1 MDHEN and CDR2 SYDVKM come from the germline V gene.